Listed below are T cell receptor beta chains from one sample, sequenced in a study of blood T cell repertoires in COVID-19. TCRdb's copy holds only in-frame clones and misses some; the assay was immunoSEQ multiplex PCR. Here the sample spans under 500,000 clones, 87% being singletons. What was sequenced was PBMCs or T cells enriched from blood (not recorded which). These receptors were obtained from a woman under 30 with acute COVID-19. The CDR3 runs from the conserved cysteine through the conserved F or W. Fields, in order: CDR3 DNA, CDR3 protein, clone size, D gene, V gene, J gene, CDR3 length. A D gene is named only where the DNA matches it firmly. Expanded clones get a size class; other rows say once, few or many, or leave the size out.

CDR3nt: TGTGCCAGCAGTTTGGCAGGGGGCGACTATGGCTACACCTTC
CDR3aa: CASSLAGGDYGYTF
abundance: .
d_gene: TRBD1
v_gene: TRBV28
j_gene: TRBJ1-2
len: 14

CDR3nt: TGTGCCAGCAGCTTAGGACAGGGAGAGGAAAAACTGTTTTTT
CDR3aa: CASSLGQGEEKLFF
abundance: few
d_gene: TRBD1
v_gene: TRBV7-6
j_gene: TRBJ1-4
len: 14

CDR3nt: TGCAGTCTAACCGGTAGCTATGGCTACACCTTC
CDR3aa: CSLTGSYGYTF
abundance: .
d_gene: .
v_gene: TRBV20-1
j_gene: TRBJ1-2
len: 11

CDR3nt: TGTGCCAGCAGCAACCCCAAGCGGGGGCGCTCTGGGGAGCTGTTTTTT
CDR3aa: CASSNPKRGRSGELFF
abundance: once
d_gene: .
v_gene: TRBV21-1
j_gene: TRBJ2-2
len: 16

CDR3nt: TGTGCCAGCAGCCTAGAAGTACAGGGTGGAAATGAAAAACTGTTTTTT
CDR3aa: CASSLEVQGGNEKLFF
abundance: .
d_gene: .
v_gene: TRBV7-8
j_gene: TRBJ1-4
len: 16

CDR3nt: TGTGCCAGCAGCGTAACCTTTTCGGGGAGGGGGAGGAACACTGAAGCTTTCTTT
CDR3aa: CASSVTFSGRGRNTEAFF
abundance: .
d_gene: .
v_gene: TRBV9
j_gene: TRBJ1-1
len: 18

CDR3nt: TGTGCCAGCAGCAAAGTTTCGTCGTTGAACACTGAAGCTTTCTTT
CDR3aa: CASSKVSSLNTEAFF
abundance: .
d_gene: .
v_gene: TRBV21-1
j_gene: TRBJ1-1
len: 15

CDR3nt: TGTGCCAGCAGTACCTACAGGGCGAACACCGGGGAGCTGTTTTTT
CDR3aa: CASSTYRANTGELFF
abundance: .
d_gene: .
v_gene: TRBV7-9
j_gene: TRBJ2-2
len: 15

CDR3nt: TGCGCCAGCAGCCCGGGACAGGGGATGGATGAAAAACTGTTTTTT
CDR3aa: CASSPGQGMDEKLFF
abundance: once
d_gene: TRBD1
v_gene: TRBV5-1
j_gene: TRBJ1-4
len: 15

CDR3nt: TGCGCCAGCAGCTTCGGTGATAGCTCCTACAATGAGCAGTTCTTC
CDR3aa: CASSFGDSSYNEQFF
abundance: .
d_gene: .
v_gene: TRBV5-1
j_gene: TRBJ2-1
len: 15

CDR3nt: TGCGCCAGCAGCTTGGCTTATAGACAGGGGGTGAGGGAGACCCAGTACTTC
CDR3aa: CASSLAYRQGVRETQYF
abundance: .
d_gene: TRBD1
v_gene: TRBV5-1
j_gene: TRBJ2-5
len: 17

CDR3nt: TGTGCCAGCAGAACGGGACTAGATAACGAGCAGTACTTC
CDR3aa: CASRTGLDNEQYF
abundance: .
d_gene: TRBD2
v_gene: TRBV28
j_gene: TRBJ2-7
len: 13

CDR3nt: TGTGCCAGCAGCTTAGCCCGGGGAGGCAATCAGCCCCAGCATTTT
CDR3aa: CASSLARGGNQPQHF
abundance: .
d_gene: .
v_gene: TRBV7-2
j_gene: TRBJ1-5
len: 15

CDR3nt: TGTGCCAGCAGTTATCCCGGGGTTAAGGGCACTGAAGCTTTCTTT
CDR3aa: CASSYPGVKGTEAFF
abundance: few
d_gene: .
v_gene: TRBV6-5
j_gene: TRBJ1-1
len: 15

CDR3nt: TGTGCCAGCAGCCTACGGACTAGCGGGGGGGAGCAGTACTTC
CDR3aa: CASSLRTSGGEQYF
abundance: .
d_gene: TRBD2
v_gene: TRBV2
j_gene: TRBJ2-7
len: 14

CDR3nt: TGTGCCAGCAGCGAGCCTTCAGGGTATAACTATGGCTACACCTTC
CDR3aa: CASSEPSGYNYGYTF
abundance: .
d_gene: .
v_gene: TRBV7-9
j_gene: TRBJ1-2
len: 15

CDR3nt: TGTGCCAGCAGGGCGGGAGAGTGGAACTACGAGCAGTACTTC
CDR3aa: CASRAGEWNYEQYF
abundance: .
d_gene: TRBD2
v_gene: TRBV6-6
j_gene: TRBJ2-7
len: 14

CDR3nt: TGTGCCAGTAGTATTCGGGTCAGGGTAGATGAAAAACTGTTTTTT
CDR3aa: CASSIRVRVDEKLFF
abundance: few
d_gene: .
v_gene: TRBV19
j_gene: TRBJ1-4
len: 15

CDR3nt: TGTGCCAGCAGAACAGGGGCTGGAAACACCATATATTTT
CDR3aa: CASRTGAGNTIYF
abundance: .
d_gene: TRBD1
v_gene: TRBV28
j_gene: TRBJ1-3
len: 13

CDR3nt: TGTGCCAGCAGTTACCTCTCCAGGGGGCATGGCACTGAAGCTTTCTTT
CDR3aa: CASSYLSRGHGTEAFF
abundance: .
d_gene: TRBD1
v_gene: TRBV6-5
j_gene: TRBJ1-1
len: 16

CDR3nt: TGTGCCAGCAGCTGGGACAGGGGGCGAGAGACCCAGTACTTC
CDR3aa: CASSWDRGRETQYF
abundance: .
d_gene: TRBD1
v_gene: TRBV6-5
j_gene: TRBJ2-5
len: 14

CDR3nt: TGTGCCAGCAGCTTAGCAGTCCCTCCATACAATGAGCAGTTCTTC
CDR3aa: CASSLAVPPYNEQFF
abundance: .
d_gene: .
v_gene: TRBV11-2
j_gene: TRBJ2-1
len: 15